Below, 20 T cell receptor beta chains from the same sample are listed, as sequenced in a study of T cell responses to AZD1222 COVID-19 vaccine. The method was immunoSEQ multiplex PCR; TCRdb's version includes in-frame clones alone and lacks a portion of them. This sample has about 92,000 clones; roughly 86% occur once, and the top ten carry about 6%. The sequencing here drew on peripheral blood, taken on day 0 of AZD1222 vaccination. All receptors derive from an adult in good health.

V usage is TRBV28 and J usage is TRBJ1-1; no definite D call. V gave up 7 bases and J gave up 0 bases, with 9 bases separating them. Germline CDR1 reads MDHEN; CDR2 reads SYDVKM. The CDR3 loop spans 13 amino acids. The DNA for the CDR3 is TGTGCCAGCACCCGGACGGTGAACACTGAAGCTTTCTTT. Amino acid sequence: CASTRTVNTEAFF. Variable domain in full (rest from reference TRBV28 and TRBJ1-1): DVKVTQSSRYLVKRTGEKVFLECVQDMDHENMFWYRQDPGLGLRLIYFSYDVKMKEKGDIPEGYSVSREKKERFSLILESASTNQTSMYLCASTRTVNTEAFFGQGTRLTVV.

The rearrangement links TRBV4-1 to TRBJ1-1, with D possibly TRBD1 on 6 matching bases. V shed 6 bases and J shed 0 bases, with 11 bases lying between them. CDR3 length: 14 amino acids. From germline, CDR1 is MGHRA and CDR2 YSYEKL. The CDR3 DNA sequence: TGCGCCAGCAGGTCAGGGACAATGAACACTGAAGCTTTCTTT. Translated: CASRSGTMNTEAFF.

The CDR3 DNA is TGTGCCAGCAGTTCTTATAGCGGGACCTACGAGCAGTACTTC. This translates into CASSSYSGTYEQYF. V is TRBV6-5 and J is TRBJ2-7; 8 bases match TRBD2. The germline gives CDR1 MNHEY, CDR2 SVGAGI. Trimming took 4 bases from V and 2 from J; bases not matched to a gene: 4. This CDR3 spans 14 amino acids.

The genes are TRBV28 and TRBJ1-5; 10 nucleotides line up with TRBD1. Germline trimming cut 6 bases from V and 6 bases from J; bases unmatched to any gene: 5. CDR1 is MDHEN, CDR2 SYDVKM, per germline. The CDR3 runs to 14 residues. CDR3 nucleotides: TGTGCCAGCAGGTCGGACAGGGGGAGTCAGCCCCAGCATTTT. It specifies CASRSDRGSQPQHF.

This clone was seen a few times. The V and J genes are TRBV12-3 or TRBV12-4 and TRBJ2-5; the D gene is possibly TRBD2 (5 bases). Trimming took 6 bases from V and 3 from J, leaving 8 bases between them. This CDR3 region has 12 residues. CDR3 in amino acids: CASSPGKETQYF. As DNA, the CDR3 is TGTGCCAGCAGCCCGGGAAAAGAGACCCAGTACTTC.

The rearrangement uses TRBV6-5 and TRBJ2-1, with D maybe TRBD2 (5 bases). Trimming took 0 bases from V and 0 from J, leaving 6 bases between them. This CDR3 is built from 15 residues. Germline V gene lookup returns CDR1 MNHEY and CDR2 SVGAGI. In nucleotides, the CDR3 is TGTGCCAGCAGTTACTCCCTAGCCTCCTACAATGAGCAGTTCTTC. Protein: CASSYSLASYNEQFF.

The CDR3 nucleotides are TGTGCCACCAGTGTGGGGGAAGCGGGATCCTACGAGCAGTACTTC. It encodes CATSVGEAGSYEQYF. The V call is TRBV24-1, the J call TRBJ2-7, with 7 bases identical to TRBD2. The junction had 7 bases not matched to a gene; V was cut back by 5 bases and J by 1 base. CDR1 and CDR2 from the germline V gene are KGHDR and SFDVKD. The CDR3 length is 15 residues.

This clone appeared a few times. J is TRBJ2-2 and V is TRBV19; 11 nucleotides match TRBD2. The CDR3 loop spans 18 amino acids. Trimming removed 3 bases from V and 4 bases from J; junction bases left unmatched: 10. CDR1 LNHDA and CDR2 SQIVND come from the germline V gene (reference sequence). This chain's CDR3 is CASSIPVLAGGGTGELFF. Written as DNA, the CDR3 is TGTGCCAGTAGTATCCCGGTGCTAGCGGGAGGTGGCACCGGGGAGCTGTTTTTT.

The V gene is TRBV28, the J gene TRBJ2-5, with TRBD2 identical over 11 bases. Germline lookup yields CDR1 MDHEN and CDR2 SYDVKM. The CDR3 length is 14 residues. V shed 10 bases, J shed 2 bases, and the junction held 6 bases outside the gene matches. The CDR3 here is CAITSGSSQETQYF. As DNA, the CDR3 is TGTGCCATCACTAGCGGGAGTTCACAAGAGACCCAGTACTTC.

This sequence joins TRBV28 and TRBJ1-5, with 10 bases that match TRBD1. Germline lookup yields CDR1 MDHEN and CDR2 SYDVKM. The CDR3 spans 15 residues. Germline trimming cut 5 bases from V and 7 bases from J; bases unmatched to any gene: 8. This CDR3 is CASSQPGQGTQPQHF. For the CDR3, the DNA is TGTGCCAGCAGTCAACCGGGACAGGGGACCCAGCCCCAGCATTTT.

This chain connects TRBV6-1 to TRBJ2-3; 8 nucleotides align to TRBD1. The V and J ends lost 2 bases and 10 bases, in that order; junction bases with no gene match: 8. The length of the CDR3 is 14 residues. Per germline, CDR1 MNHNS and CDR2 SASEGT. The CDR3 DNA reads TGTGCCAGCAGTGAAAGACAGGGGAAGGGGGCGCAGTATTTT. This sequence encodes CASSERQGKGAQYF.

The rearrangement uses TRBV28 and TRBJ2-7, with 10 bases lining up with TRBD2. From germline, CDR1 is MDHEN and CDR2 SYDVKM. Losses at the gene ends were 4 bases for V and 3 bases for J; bases not matched to a gene: 9. The CDR3 length is 16 residues. The CDR3 reads CASSSSGSPKGYEQYF. In nucleotides, the CDR3 is TGTGCCAGCAGTTCTAGCGGGAGCCCAAAGGGCTACGAGCAGTACTTC.

The genes are TRBV4-2 and TRBJ1-6; no clear D. CDR3 size: 18 residues. Trimming shortened V by 0 bases and J by 0 bases, and 12 bases separated the two germline ends. In germline, CDR1 is LGHNA, CDR2 YNFKEQ. The CDR3 bases are TGTGCCAGCAGCCAAGAACCCCCTTTAAGCTCCTATAATTCACCCCTCCACTTT. It translates to CASSQEPPLSSYNSPLHF.

The chain uses TRBV6-1 and TRBJ2-7; D is possibly TRBD1 (6 bases). Germline loops: CDR1 MNHNS, CDR2 SASEGT. The V end was cut by 5 bases, the J end by 4 bases, with 15 bases between. This CDR3 region has 14 residues. The CDR3 sequence: CASSYGTTRYEQYF. CDR3 nucleotides: TGTGCCAGCAGTTATGGGACAACTAGATACGAGCAGTACTTC.

The chain carries TRBV5-6 and TRBJ2-7, with no clear D. Germline V CDR1 and CDR2: SGHDT, YYEEEE. This CDR3 has 14 amino acids. Trimming shortened V by 0 bases and J by 3 bases, and 10 bases separated the two germline ends. CDR3: CASSLVGRVYEQYF. CDR3 nucleotides: TGTGCCAGCAGCTTGGTGGGCAGAGTCTACGAGCAGTACTTC.

CDR3 in DNA: TGCGCCAGCAGTGAGTCAATCGAGACCGGGGAGCTGTTTTTT. Its translation is CASSESIETGELFF. V usage is TRBV10-1 and J usage is TRBJ2-2; D remains ambiguous. The ends were cut back, 0 bases at V and 5 bases at J, with 7 bases in the middle. In germline, CDR1 is WNHNN, CDR2 SYGVQD (reference sequence). The CDR3 covers 14 residues.

V is TRBV25-1 and J is TRBJ1-1; D gene ambiguous. Trimming took off 3 bases at V and 5 bases at J, with 13 bases between the two ends. Germline CDR1 is MGHDK and CDR2 is SYGVNS. This CDR3 spans 14 amino acids. The CDR3 sequence is CASSELVGLTEAFF. CDR3 coding DNA: TGTGCCAGCAGTGAGTTAGTGGGTTTGACTGAAGCTTTCTTT.

The chain uses TRBV6-2 or TRBV6-3 and TRBJ2-3; D gene ambiguous. V was clipped by 2 bases and J by 2 bases, with 8 bases between them. The CDR3 covers 14 residues. Germline V gene sequence: CDR1 MNHEY, CDR2 SVGEGT. CDR3 amino acids: CASSYTADTDTQYF. CDR3 bases: TGTGCCAGCAGTTACACGGCAGACACAGATACGCAGTATTTT.

This chain joins TRBV7-2 and TRBJ1-2; unclear D gene. The V end lost 5 bases, the J end lost 8 bases, and 15 bases lay between the germline ends. The CDR3 is 13 residues long. Germline V lookup: CDR1 SGHTA, CDR2 FQGNSA. The CDR3 coding sequence is TGTGCCAGCAGCCTCCCAGGCCCAAGCGGCTACACCTTC. This codes for CASSLPGPSGYTF.

The chain employs TRBV4-2 and TRBJ2-1; 14 positions match TRBD2. Germline trimming cut 3 bases from V and 5 bases from J; bases unmatched to any gene: 6. CDR3 length: 17 residues. The germline V gene has CDR1 LGHNA and CDR2 YNFKEQ. For the CDR3, the DNA is TGTGCCAGCAGCCACCGGACTAGCGGGAGGAAAGACAATGAGCAGTTCTTC. Translation: CASSHRTSGRKDNEQFF.